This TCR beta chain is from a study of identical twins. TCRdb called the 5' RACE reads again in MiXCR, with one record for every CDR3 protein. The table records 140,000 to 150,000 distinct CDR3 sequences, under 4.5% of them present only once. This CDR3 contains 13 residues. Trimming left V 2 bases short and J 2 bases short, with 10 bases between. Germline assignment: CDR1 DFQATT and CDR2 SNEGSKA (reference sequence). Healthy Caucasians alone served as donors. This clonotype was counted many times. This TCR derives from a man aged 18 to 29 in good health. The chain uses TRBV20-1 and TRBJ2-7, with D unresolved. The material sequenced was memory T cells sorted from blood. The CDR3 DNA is TGCAGTGCTAGACAACTCTCTACCTACGAGCAGTACTTC. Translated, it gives CSARQLSTYEQYF.